A single T cell receptor beta chain is shown here with its context. Its antigen is unknown. The data derive from a study of cytomegalovirus exposure and HLA in healthy donors. Whole-study context: An earlier analysis identified 120 million or so unique TCR beta sequences in about 179 million T cells. Study-level points and caveats: Beyond CMV serostatus, there was no information to go on about immune exposure. Cytomegalovirus association was assigned to 150 to 200 TCR beta chains.

The CDR3 length is 16 residues. V was trimmed by 3 bases and J by 0 bases, leaving 12 bases between them. Germline CDR1 and CDR2: MNHNS and SASEGT. Amplification used 60 Vbeta primers and 13 Jbeta primers. The table came from immunoSEQ multiplex PCR; TCRdb's copy has only in-frame clones and leaves some out. The sample shows 90,000 to 140,000 clones, over 70% of them seen only once. Specimen: PBMCs. The chain couples TRBV6-1 to TRBJ2-4; TRBD1 is a possible D gene (5 bases). This receptor was taken from a male donor in good health and CMV-seronegative. CDR3 bases: TGTGCCAGCAGTGATGGACATAAACTAGCCAAAAACATTCAGTACTTC. Its translation is CASSDGHKLAKNIQYF.